Shown below are 23 T cell receptor beta chains from a single sample sequenced in a study of CXCR3-negative and CXCR3-positive naive CD8 T cells. The TRB libraries of cDNA were built by UMI-labeled 5' RACE. From the 5' RACE reads, TCRdb lists one entry per CDR3 protein and no DNA. This listing includes fewer than 60,000 distinct CDR3 sequences. The source material was naive CXCR3- CD8+ T cells from blood. Subset reported: CD45RO-CCR7+CD27+CD95- naive CD8+ T cells lacking CXCR3 (TNR3-). These receptors all come from a human donor in good health. Some clones in this sample may be carry-over from other donors' samples.

The chain joins TRBV4-3 to TRBJ2-2. CDR1 LGHNA and CDR2 YSLEER come from the germline V gene. The CDR3 totals 16 residues. CDR3 residues: CASSQDATANTGELFF.

The chain recombines TRBV6-5 with TRBJ1-3. Germline V gene lookup returns CDR1 MNHEY and CDR2 SVGAGI. The CDR3 has 12 residues. CDR3 residues: CASGLNGNTIYF.

The rearrangement links TRBV30 to TRBJ2-7; absent DNA, TCRdb's TRBD1 call cannot be checked. Germline assignment: CDR1 GTSNPN and CDR2 SVGIG (reference sequence). The CDR3 totals 13 residues. CDR3 sequence reads: CAWSTGARDEQYF. Together with reference TRBV30 and TRBJ2-7, the CDR3 gives the full variable domain: SQTIHQWPATLVQPVGSPLSLECTVEGTSNPNLYWYRQAAGRGLQLLFYSVGIGQISSEVPQNLSASRPQDRQFILSSKKLLLSDSGFYLCAWSTGARDEQYFGPGTRLTVT.

J is TRBJ1-2 and V is TRBV20-1; TCRdb gives TRBD1 as the D gene, but with no DNA this cannot be confirmed. CDR3 length: 14 amino acids. Looked up from germline, CDR1 is DFQATT and CDR2 is SNEGSKA (reference sequence). The CDR3 spells CSARPRTALYGYTF.

The V and J genes are TRBV19 and TRBJ1-5; lacking DNA, the TRBD1 call made by TCRdb goes unchecked. CDR1 is LNHDA, CDR2 SQIVND, per germline (reference sequence). The CDR3 runs to 15 residues. The CDR3 here is CASSIDSQGNQPQHF.

The CDR3 sequence is CASSYLEGANTEAFF. V and J are TRBV6-2 or TRBV6-3 and TRBJ1-1. Germline V gene lookup returns CDR1 MNHEY and CDR2 SVGEGT. The CDR3 is 15 amino acids.

The V call is TRBV12-3 or TRBV12-4, the J call TRBJ1-2. CDR3 length equals 15 residues. The CDR3 loop reads CASSSPTETNYGYTF.

This chain links TRBV10-3 with TRBJ2-3. The CDR3 is made up of 15 amino acids. The germline V gene has CDR1 ENHRY and CDR2 SYGVKD. The CDR3 sequence is CAISELGNSGDTQYF.

The chain combines TRBV21-1 with TRBJ2-4; TCRdb designates TRBD1, a call that cannot be tested without DNA. TRBV21-1 is given as a pseudogene. The CDR3 is 16 residues long. CDR3 sequence: CASSKAASGTLNIQYF.

The V call is TRBV12-3 or TRBV12-4, the J call TRBJ2-1; TCRdb selects TRBD1, and the lack of DNA leaves this call unchecked. This CDR3 contains 14 residues. The CDR3: CASSSPDGNNEQFF.

The J gene is TRBJ2-1, the V gene TRBV4-3. This CDR3 contains 15 residues. CDR1 and CDR2 from the germline V gene are LGHNA and YSLEER. CDR3 in amino acids: CASSGVRDSYNEQFF.

The chain carries TRBV7-8 and TRBJ2-5. This CDR3 has 14 residues. Germline V gives CDR1 SGHVS, CDR2 FQNEAQ. CDR3 protein: CASSRPLSVETQYF.

The chain has TRBV12-3 or TRBV12-4 and TRBJ2-7; no DNA is available, so the TRBD2 call from TCRdb remains unchecked. The CDR3 contains 14 residues. The CDR3 is CASSLALGGTEQYF.

This chain uses TRBV6-1 with TRBJ2-1; TCRdb indicates TRBD2, and absent DNA this call remains unverified. Germline CDR1 and CDR2: MNHNS and SASEGT. The CDR3 spans 17 residues. The CDR3 reads CASSELAGGEKDNEQFF.

The genes are TRBV6-1 and TRBJ2-7; TCRdb names TRBD1, which stays unverified in the absence of DNA. Germline V gives CDR1 MNHNS, CDR2 SASEGT. The CDR3 extends over 17 amino acids. CDR3: CASNLMTGEVRTYEQYF.

Its frequency marks this clonotype as medium-sized. The V call is TRBV29-1, the J call TRBJ2-7; lacking DNA, the TRBD1 call made by TCRdb goes unchecked. CDR1 is SQVTM and CDR2 is ANQGSEA in the germline V gene. There are 15 residues in the CDR3. CDR3 sequence reads: CSAGPGQGGSNEQYF.

The chain links TRBV29-1 to TRBJ2-3. This CDR3 is built from 15 residues. CDR1 is SQVTM and CDR2 is ANQGSEA in the germline V gene. CDR3 sequence: CSVVLYEETTDTQYF.

This chain links TRBV12-3 or TRBV12-4 with TRBJ2-7; TCRdb's D call of TRBD1 is untestable without DNA. CDR3 length: 12 residues. The CDR3 sequence is CASGAGFYEQYF.

The chain couples TRBV4-1 to TRBJ2-7; TCRdb returns TRBD1, unconfirmable since there is no DNA. CDR1 MGHRA and CDR2 YSYEKL come from the germline V gene. CDR3 size: 14 residues. CDR3 sequence reads: CASSLRQGTYEQYF.

The gene calls are TRBV20-1 and TRBJ2-3; the D call of TRBD2 rests on TCRdb alone, since no DNA is present to check it. This CDR3 has 16 amino acids. CDR1 and CDR2 from the germline V gene are DFQATT and SNEGSKA (reference sequence). The CDR3 sequence is CSASALTSGGADAQYF.

The V and J genes are TRBV27 and TRBJ1-1; TCRdb designates TRBD1, a call that cannot be tested without DNA. Looked up from germline, CDR1 is MNHEY and CDR2 is SMNVEV (reference sequence). This CDR3 has 15 amino acids. The CDR3 protein is CASSFIGLGHTEAFF.

V gene TRBV6-6 combines with J gene TRBJ2-5; TCRdb gives TRBD2 as the D gene, but with no DNA this cannot be confirmed. There are 17 residues in the CDR3. The germline gives CDR1 MNHNY, CDR2 SVGAGI (reference sequence). The CDR3: CASSPSLAGGPQETQYF.

The rearrangement uses TRBV7-9 and TRBJ1-1; TCRdb gives TRBD1 as the D gene, but with no DNA this cannot be confirmed. Germline CDR1 and CDR2: SEHNR and FQNEAQ (reference sequence). The CDR3 spans 15 residues. The CDR3 loop reads CASSLQGAWNTEAFF.